The 11 T cell receptor beta chains given below trace back to one sample, sequenced in a study of cytomegalovirus exposure and HLA in healthy donors. PCR used 60 Vbeta primers and 13 Jbeta primers. Only in-frame clones appear in the TCRdb table, and some are missing; sequencing was by immunoSEQ multiplex PCR. The table lists roughly 100,000 clones, about 70% of them singletons. Specimen: PBMCs. The source is a man aged 50 to 60 in good health and CMV-seropositive.

The CDR3 DNA reads TGTGCCAGCAGCCCAAGAGAGTCCTACGAGCAGTACTTC. This gives the protein CASSPRESYEQYF. The genes are TRBV9 and TRBJ2-7; D is ambiguous. There are 13 residues in the CDR3. The germline V gene encodes CDR1 SGDLS and CDR2 YYNGEE. V lost 4 bases and J 1 base, leaving 9 bases between the germline ends.

V usage is TRBV13 and J usage is TRBJ2-7; no clear D gene. Trimming stripped 5 bases from V and 2 bases from J, with 13 bases between. The CDR3 is 14 residues long. CDR1 is PRHDT and CDR2 is FYEKMQ in the germline V gene (reference sequence). In DNA, the CDR3 is TGTGCCAGCAGCACCTACGGAGAAACCTACGAGCAGTACTTC. Residues: CASSTYGETYEQYF.

This chain links TRBV9 with TRBJ2-1; D is unresolved. Germline V gene lookup returns CDR1 SGDLS and CDR2 YYNGEE. This CDR3 comprises 14 residues. The V end lost 2 bases, the J end lost 0 bases, and 6 bases lay between the germline ends. The CDR3 coding sequence is TGTGCCAGCAGCGTGTCGGGCTCCTACAATGAGCAGTTCTTC. Translated, it gives CASSVSGSYNEQFF.

The chain has TRBV7-3 and TRBJ2-1; 8 bases align to TRBD2. CDR3 length: 14 residues. The junction had 3 bases not matched to a gene; V was cut back by 2 bases and J by 6 bases. Germline loops: CDR1 SGHTA, CDR2 FQGTGA. CDR3 nucleotides: TGTGCCAGCAGCTTAGCGGGGGGCCTCAATGAGCAGTTCTTC. Its protein is CASSLAGGLNEQFF. Full variable domain (missing parts from reference TRBV7-3 and TRBJ2-1): GAGVSQTPSNKVTEKGKYVELRCDPISGHTALYWYRQSLGQGPEFLIYFQGTGAADDSGLPNDRFFAVRPEGSVSTLKIQRTERGDSAVYLCASSLAGGLNEQFFGPGTRLTVL.

The table lists this clone with a few counts. The V call is TRBV11-1, the J call TRBJ2-1, with 11 bases aligning to TRBD2. The CDR3 is 14 amino acids. The junction had 3 bases not matched to a gene; V was cut back by 1 base and J by 10 bases. CDR1 SGHAT and CDR2 FQDESV come from the germline V gene (reference sequence). The CDR3 reads CASSLGVAGGEQFF. The DNA for the CDR3 is TGTGCCAGCAGCTTAGGGGTAGCGGGGGGGGAGCAGTTCTTC.

The chain joins TRBV21-1 to TRBJ2-3; TRBD1, the D gene given by the table, was not confirmed from the DNA. TRBV21-1 is tagged as a pseudogene. This CDR3 region has 19 residues. The CDR3 protein is CASSKGRQGYSNSTDTQYF. The CDR3 DNA sequence: TGTGCCAGCAGCAAAGGACGACAGGGATACAGCAATAGCACAGATACGCAGTATTTT.

There are a few counts of this clone. V is TRBV7-9 and J is TRBJ2-6, with 7 bases lining up with TRBD1. The germline V gene encodes CDR1 SEHNR and CDR2 FQNEAQ (reference sequence). With V trimmed by 5 bases and J by 0 bases, 10 bases remained unmatched. This CDR3 has 18 amino acids. CDR3 sequence (DNA): TGTGCCAGCAGCACCCTCGGGACAGACTTCTCTGGGGCCAACGTCCTGACTTTC. The encoded protein is CASSTLGTDFSGANVLTF. Full variable domain (outside the CDR3, taken from reference TRBV7-9 and TRBJ2-6): DTGVSQNPRHKITKRGQNVTFRCDPISEHNRLYWYRQTLGQGPEFLTYFQNEAQLEKSRLLSDRFSAERPKGSFSTLEIQRTEQGDSAMYLCASSTLGTDFSGANVLTFGAGSRLTVL.

This clone has only one observation. This chain links TRBV5-4 with TRBJ2-1; 10 bases map to TRBD2. This CDR3 is 16 amino acids long. CDR1 and CDR2 (germline): SGHNT, YYREEE (reference sequence). The V gene end was trimmed by 5 bases and the J gene end by 6 bases; junction bases not matched to a gene: 11. The CDR3 loop is CASSRRTSGPPNEQFF. The CDR3 DNA reads as TGTGCCAGCAGTCGGAGGACTAGCGGCCCGCCCAATGAGCAGTTCTTC. Using reference TRBV5-4 and TRBJ2-1 for the parts outside the CDR3, the full variable domain is ETGVTQSPTHLIKTRGQQVTLRCSSQSGHNTVSWYQQALGQGPQFIFQYYREEENGRGNFPPRFSGLQFPNYSSELNVNALELDDSALYLCASSRRTSGPPNEQFFGPGTRLTVL.

The V and J genes are TRBV9 and TRBJ2-6; tentatively, D is TRBD2 (5 bases). Trimming cost V 0 bases and J 9 bases, with 13 bases left between them. CDR1 and CDR2 from the germline V gene are SGDLS and YYNGEE. CDR3 length equals 15 residues. The CDR3 is CASSVGLSGGNVLTF. The CDR3 DNA is TGTGCCAGCAGCGTAGGATTATCTGGAGGCAACGTCCTGACTTTC.

The chain combines TRBV2 with TRBJ2-2, with D tentatively TRBD2 (7 bases). V gave up 7 bases and J gave up 4 bases, with 19 bases separating them. The CDR3 runs 16 residues. Germline assignment: CDR1 SNHLY and CDR2 FYNNEI. CDR3 DNA sequence: TGTGCCAGCACTCCGATGGGGGGGGCGGGCACCGGGGAGCTGTTTTTT. It is translated as CASTPMGGAGTGELFF.

This clone has a handful of counts. This sequence joins TRBV28 and TRBJ2-7; 7 nucleotides align to TRBD1. The length of the CDR3 is 12 residues. The ends lost 5 bases at V and 7 bases at J; junction bases unmatched: 5. The germline CDR1 and CDR2 sequences are MDHEN and SYDVKM. The CDR3 coding sequence is TGTGCCAGCAGTATGACAGGGAGAGAGCAGTACTTC. This gives the protein CASSMTGREQYF.